The source of this T cell receptor beta chain is a study of shared clonotypes between healthy human individuals (dated by TCRdb to 2018 to 2021). Study-wide context: The cohort comprised two women and three men aged 18 to 49 years. Between about 0.8 and 8.9 billion PBMCs per donor were obtained by leukapheresis. Libraries were prepared and TCR repertoires were sequenced by different laboratories using diverse techniques, in order to increase sequencing depth and limit assay-specific biases. The study deeply sequenced blood TCR repertoires of several healthy adults to estimate repertoire size and the extent of clonotype sharing between individuals.

The full study reports these points: The genetic and exposure-history diversity represented was limited by the small number of donors. Sampling was restricted to blood, and TCR repertoires in tissues likely differ from the TCR repertoires found in blood. Pairwise subsampling led to the expectation that sequencing depth would affect the degree of clonotype sharing among donors.

Donors were healthy HIV-negative adults with no recently reported acute infections or vaccinations. Only Caucasian adults living in Nashville, Tennessee, USA were represented among the donors. For unsorted samples, some 90 million PBMCs were counted and genomic DNA was extracted with the QIAamp DNA Blood Mini kit. Blood was collected by leukapheresis, and PBMCs were isolated by Ficoll-Histopaque density gradient centrifugation and then cryopreserved in liquid nitrogen vapor phase. The CDR3, cysteine through phenylalanine, is 16 amino acids long. The sequence is cut down to CDR3 DNA, 48 bases in frame from base 1. CDR1 and CDR2 are drawn from the germline V gene (reference sequence): SEHNR, FQNEAQ. Unmatched junction bases come to 10, with V trimmed by 6 bases and J by 4 bases. A note on this clone: The target of this receptor is not known. No much larger clone exists at a distance of one base, and base qualities are not known.

TCR CDR3 regions were amplified from genomic DNA by multiplex PCR using the deep immunoSEQ assay. Extracted genomic DNA from each cell subset was spread evenly across all wells of several immunoSEQ 96-well plates, with each plate serving as a replicate. Each replicate PCR for unsorted PBMC received 250 to 300 ng genomic DNA, equal to 30,000 or so T cell genomes. Ten immunoSEQ deep assay plates were used to sequence the unsorted PBMC genomic DNA. The purified libraries were quantified using a Qubit 3.0 fluorometer, sized with a Bioanalyzer 2100, and then quantified again using the KAPA Library Quantification kit. Every immunoSEQ 96-well plate was sequenced on a dedicated single-read 150-cycle Illumina NextSeq 550 flow cell. The study's processing was this. Because only junctional sequences without quality scores were contained in the immunoSEQ output, filtering matching that applied to full-length reads could not be performed. Sequences were annotated with PyIR, a Python wrapper for IgBLAST v1.9, using IMGT germline references to assign V/J genes and CDR3. Reads were removed for weak V/J assignments (E-value above 1e-6), missing CDR3, stop codons, out-of-frame junctions, or ambiguous translated residues. V3J clonotypes were defined as sequences sharing an identical inferred V gene, J gene, and CDR3 amino acid sequence. Percentage overlap between repertoires was computed as shared unique clonotypes divided by the size of the smaller repertoire. Richness of each repertoire was evaluated using RTK rarefaction, the Chao1 estimator, and Recon v2.1 estimates of unobserved clonotypes. The source is immuneACCESS, and TCRdb retained only in-frame sequences with V and J called. Part of the clones is not carried over; for the studies checked, unresolved V genes explain less than half of this, and the remainder is unexplained. V, J and clone size reflect that table, while D and trimming were determined from the DNA. This sample gives some 510,000 clones in total; approximately 85% of them show up just once. The ten largest clonotypes hold approximately 12% of the sample.

This TCR came from a woman aged 40 to 50 in good health. Some clones in this sample may be carry-over from other donors' samples. Here the chain combines TRBV7-9 and TRBJ2-1, with 9 bases in between that match TRBD2. The material sequenced was PBMCs. The nucleotide sequence is TGTGCCAGCAGGCCCCGGACTAGCGTGAAGTACAATGAGCAGTTCTTC. Translated, this is CASRPRTSVKYNEQFF. Here the CDR3 is joined to the reference TRBV7-9 and TRBJ2-1 genes, and the full variable domain is: DTGVSQNPRHKITKRGQNVTFRCDPISEHNRLYWYRQTLGQGPEFLTYFQNEAQLEKSRLLSDRFSAERPKGSFSTLEIQRTEQGDSAMYLCASRPRTSVKYNEQFFGPGTRLTVL.